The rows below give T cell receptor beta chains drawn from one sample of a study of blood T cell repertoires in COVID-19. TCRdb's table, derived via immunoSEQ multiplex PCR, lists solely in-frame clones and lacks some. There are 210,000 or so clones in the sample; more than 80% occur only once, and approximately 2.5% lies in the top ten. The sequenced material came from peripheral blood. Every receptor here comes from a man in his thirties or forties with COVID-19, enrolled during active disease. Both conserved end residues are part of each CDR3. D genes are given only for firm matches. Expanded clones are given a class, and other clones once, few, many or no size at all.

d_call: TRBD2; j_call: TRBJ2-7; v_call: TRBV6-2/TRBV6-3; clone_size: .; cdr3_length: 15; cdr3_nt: TGTGCCAGCAGTTACGGTCGACTAGCGAGTTACGAGCAGTACTTC; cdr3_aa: CASSYGRLASYEQYF
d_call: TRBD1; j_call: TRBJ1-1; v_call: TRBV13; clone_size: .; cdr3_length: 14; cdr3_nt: TGTGCCAGCAGCTTGCAGGGGGCAAACACTGAAGCTTTCTTT; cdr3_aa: CASSLQGANTEAFF
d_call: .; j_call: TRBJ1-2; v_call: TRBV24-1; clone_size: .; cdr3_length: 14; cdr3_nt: TGCGACTTCCACAACCTCCGAGCTAACTATGGCTACACCTTC; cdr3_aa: CDFHNLRANYGYTF
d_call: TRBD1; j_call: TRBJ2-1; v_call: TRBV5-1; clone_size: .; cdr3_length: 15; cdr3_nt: TGCGCCAGCAGCTTGGCCGGGACAGGCGGTAATGAGCAGTTCTTC; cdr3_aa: CASSLAGTGGNEQFF
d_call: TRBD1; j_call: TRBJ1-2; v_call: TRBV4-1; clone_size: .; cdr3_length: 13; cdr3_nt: TGCGCCAGCAGCCTCCAGGGGGGCAATGGCTACACCTTC; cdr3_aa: CASSLQGGNGYTF
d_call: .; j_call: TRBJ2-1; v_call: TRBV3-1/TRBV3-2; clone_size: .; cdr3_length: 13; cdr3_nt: TGTGCCAGCAGCCAACGGGACGGGAGTCGGAAGTTCTTC; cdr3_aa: CASSQRDGSRKFF
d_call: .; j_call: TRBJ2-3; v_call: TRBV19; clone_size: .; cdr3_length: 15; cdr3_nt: TGTGCCAGTAGTCGCGGGGTCCCTAGCACAGATACGCAGTATTTT; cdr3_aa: CASSRGVPSTDTQYF
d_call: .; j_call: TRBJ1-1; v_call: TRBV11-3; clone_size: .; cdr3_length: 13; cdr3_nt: TGTGCCAGCAGCTCGCAGATGAACACTGAAGCTTTCTTT; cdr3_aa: CASSSQMNTEAFF
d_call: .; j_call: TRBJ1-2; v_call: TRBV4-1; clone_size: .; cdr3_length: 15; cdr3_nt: TGCGCCAGCAGCCAAGATCAAGTCGGGATGAGTGGCTACACCTTC; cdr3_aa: CASSQDQVGMSGYTF
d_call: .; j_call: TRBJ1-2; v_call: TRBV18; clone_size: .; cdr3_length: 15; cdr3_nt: TGTGCCAGCTCACCAGGGTCACAGAACCTCTATGGCTACACCTTC; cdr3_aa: CASSPGSQNLYGYTF
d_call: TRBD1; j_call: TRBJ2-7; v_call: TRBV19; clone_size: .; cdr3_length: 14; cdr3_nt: TGTGCCAGTAGTTTCAGACAGGGGGTAGCCGAGCAGTACTTC; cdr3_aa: CASSFRQGVAEQYF
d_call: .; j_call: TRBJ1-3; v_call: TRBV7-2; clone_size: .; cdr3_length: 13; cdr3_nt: TGTGCCAGCAGCTTACAGTCGGGAAACACCATATATTTT; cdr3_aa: CASSLQSGNTIYF
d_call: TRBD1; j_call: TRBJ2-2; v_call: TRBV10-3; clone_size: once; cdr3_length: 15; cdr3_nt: TGTGCCACCGGATCGGACAGGGCGGACACCGGGGAGCTGTTTTTT; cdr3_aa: CATGSDRADTGELFF
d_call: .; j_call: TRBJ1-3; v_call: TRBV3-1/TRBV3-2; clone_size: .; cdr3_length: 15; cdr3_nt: TGTGCCAGCAGCCCTTTGCCAGGGGCTGGAAACACCATATATTTT; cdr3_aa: CASSPLPGAGNTIYF
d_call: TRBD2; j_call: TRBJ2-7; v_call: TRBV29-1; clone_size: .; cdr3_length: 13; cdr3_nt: TGCAGCGTTGTACTAGCGGGAGGTAGGGAGCAGTACTTC; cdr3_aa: CSVVLAGGREQYF
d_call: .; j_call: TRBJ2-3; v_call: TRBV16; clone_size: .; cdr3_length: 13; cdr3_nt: TGTGCCAGCAGCCACCAAAAAACAGATACGCAGTATTTT; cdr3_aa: CASSHQKTDTQYF
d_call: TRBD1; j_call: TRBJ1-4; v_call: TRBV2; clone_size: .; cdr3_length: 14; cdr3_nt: TGTGCCAGCAGTGAAGACAGGGGGAGTGAAAAACTGTTTTTT; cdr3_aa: CASSEDRGSEKLFF
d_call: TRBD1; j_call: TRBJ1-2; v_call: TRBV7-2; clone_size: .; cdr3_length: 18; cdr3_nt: TGTGCCAGCAGCTTAATTTGGGGCGAGACAGGGTATAACTATGGCTACACCTTC; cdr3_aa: CASSLIWGETGYNYGYTF
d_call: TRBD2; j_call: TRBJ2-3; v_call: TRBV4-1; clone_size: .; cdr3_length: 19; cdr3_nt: TGCGCCAGCAGCCAAGAACCCCCCGGGACTAGCGGGATGACAGATACGCAGTATTTT; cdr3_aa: CASSQEPPGTSGMTDTQYF
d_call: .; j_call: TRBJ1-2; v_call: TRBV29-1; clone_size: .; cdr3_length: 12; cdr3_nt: TGCAGCGTGGGGGACAATAACTATGGCTACACCTTC; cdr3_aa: CSVGDNNYGYTF
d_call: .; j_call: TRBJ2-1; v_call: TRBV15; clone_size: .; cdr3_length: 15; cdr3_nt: TGTGCCACCAGCAGAGAACACTCTAGCAACAATGAGCAGTTCTTC; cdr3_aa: CATSREHSSNNEQFF
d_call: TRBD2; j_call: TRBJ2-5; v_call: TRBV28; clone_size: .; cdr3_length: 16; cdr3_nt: TGTGCCAGCAGTTTTGTATTCAGCGGGGCCGGGGAGACCCAGTACTTC; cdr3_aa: CASSFVFSGAGETQYF
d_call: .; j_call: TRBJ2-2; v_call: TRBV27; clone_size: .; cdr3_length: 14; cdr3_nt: TGTGCCAGCAGTCCATCATACGGGACCGGGGAGCTGTTTTTT; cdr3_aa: CASSPSYGTGELFF
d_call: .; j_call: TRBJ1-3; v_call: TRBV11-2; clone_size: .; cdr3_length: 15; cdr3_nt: TGTGCCAGCAGCCCCGGACAGTGGTCCGGAAACACCATATATTTT; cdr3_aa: CASSPGQWSGNTIYF
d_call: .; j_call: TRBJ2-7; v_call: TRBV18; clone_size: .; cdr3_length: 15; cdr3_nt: TGTGCCAGCTCACCAATAGAAGGGGGAGCCTACGAGCAGTACTTC; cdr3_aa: CASSPIEGGAYEQYF
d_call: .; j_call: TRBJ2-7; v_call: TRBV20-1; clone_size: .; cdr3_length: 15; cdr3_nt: TGCAGTGCTAGTGGGGGAGGAATTTTTTCCTACGAGCAGTACTTC; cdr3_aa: CSASGGGIFSYEQYF
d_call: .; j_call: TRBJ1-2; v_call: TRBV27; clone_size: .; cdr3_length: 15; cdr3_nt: TGTGCCAGCACCCCCGGGTTAGGCTCACCAAGTGGCTACACCTTC; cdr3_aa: CASTPGLGSPSGYTF
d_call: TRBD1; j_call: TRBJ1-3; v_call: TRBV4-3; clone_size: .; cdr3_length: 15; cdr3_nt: TGCGCCAGCAGCCAAGAACAGGGGGTCGGAAACACCATATATTTT; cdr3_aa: CASSQEQGVGNTIYF
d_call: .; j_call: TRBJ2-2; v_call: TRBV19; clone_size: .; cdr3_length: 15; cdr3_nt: TGTGCCAGTAGTATTAACGGTCCGCGAGGCGGGGAGCTGTTTTTT; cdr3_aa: CASSINGPRGGELFF
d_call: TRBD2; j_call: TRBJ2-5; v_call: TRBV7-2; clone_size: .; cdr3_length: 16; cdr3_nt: TGTGCCAGCAGCTCCCGGGGACTAGCGGAACAAGAGACCCAGTACTTC; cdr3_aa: CASSSRGLAEQETQYF
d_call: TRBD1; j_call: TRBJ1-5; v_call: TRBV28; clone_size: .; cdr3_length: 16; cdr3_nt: TGTGCCAGCAGTTCCAACAGGGGAGGTAGCAATCAGCCCCAGCATTTT; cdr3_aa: CASSSNRGGSNQPQHF
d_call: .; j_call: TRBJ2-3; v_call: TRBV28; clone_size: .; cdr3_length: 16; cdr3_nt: TGTGCCAGCAGTGACCCCGGGACATCTAGCACAGATACGCAGTATTTT; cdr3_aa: CASSDPGTSSTDTQYF
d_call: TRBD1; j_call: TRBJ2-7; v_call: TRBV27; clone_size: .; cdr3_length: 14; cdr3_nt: TGTGCCAGCAGTCTGGGGGACAGGGTCTACGAGCAGTACTTC; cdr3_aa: CASSLGDRVYEQYF